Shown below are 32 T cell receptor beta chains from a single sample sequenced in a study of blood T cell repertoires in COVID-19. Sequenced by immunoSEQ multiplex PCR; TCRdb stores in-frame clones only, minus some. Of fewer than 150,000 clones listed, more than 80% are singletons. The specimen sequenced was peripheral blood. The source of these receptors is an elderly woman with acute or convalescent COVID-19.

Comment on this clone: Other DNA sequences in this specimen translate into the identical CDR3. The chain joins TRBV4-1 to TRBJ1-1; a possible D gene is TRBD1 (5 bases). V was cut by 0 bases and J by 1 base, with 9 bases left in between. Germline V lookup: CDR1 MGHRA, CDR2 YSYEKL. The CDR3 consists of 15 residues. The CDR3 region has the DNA TGCGCCAGCAGCCAAGAGGGCAGGGAGAACACTGAAGCTTTCTTT. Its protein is CASSQEGRENTEAFF.

CDR3 protein: CASSVRTGSIRNTEAFF. DNA of the CDR3: TGTGCCAGTAGTGTACGGACAGGGAGCATAAGGAACACTGAAGCTTTCTTT. The chain carries TRBV19 and TRBJ1-1; 8 bases agree with TRBD1. CDR1 LNHDA and CDR2 SQIVND come from the germline V gene (reference sequence). V dropped 5 bases and J dropped 1; count of bases not matched to a gene: 12. The CDR3 length is 17 residues.

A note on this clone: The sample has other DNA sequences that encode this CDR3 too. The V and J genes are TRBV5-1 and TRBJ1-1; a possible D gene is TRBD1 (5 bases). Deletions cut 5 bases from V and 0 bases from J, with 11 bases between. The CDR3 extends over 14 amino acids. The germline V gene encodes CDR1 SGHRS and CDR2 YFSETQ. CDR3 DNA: TGCGCCAGCAGTCTCGACAGCCTGAACACTGAAGCTTTCTTT. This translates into CASSLDSLNTEAFF.

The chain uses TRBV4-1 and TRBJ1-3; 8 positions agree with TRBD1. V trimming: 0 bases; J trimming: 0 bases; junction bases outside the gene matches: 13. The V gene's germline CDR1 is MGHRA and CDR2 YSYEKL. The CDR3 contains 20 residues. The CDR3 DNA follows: TGCGCCAGCAGCCAAGACAGGGACAGGTCCACCCCCTACTCTGGAAACACCATATATTTT. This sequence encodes CASSQDRDRSTPYSGNTIYF.

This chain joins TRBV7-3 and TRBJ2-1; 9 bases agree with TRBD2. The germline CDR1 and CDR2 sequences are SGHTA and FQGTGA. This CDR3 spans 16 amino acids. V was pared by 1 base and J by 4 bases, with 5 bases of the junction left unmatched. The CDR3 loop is CASSLNSGGFYNEQFF. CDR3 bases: TGTGCCAGCAGCTTAAATAGCGGGGGATTTTACAATGAGCAGTTCTTC.

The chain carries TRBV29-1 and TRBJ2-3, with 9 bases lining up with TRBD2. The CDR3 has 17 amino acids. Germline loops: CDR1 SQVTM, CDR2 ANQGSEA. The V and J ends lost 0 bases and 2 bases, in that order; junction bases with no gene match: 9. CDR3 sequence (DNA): TGCAGCGTTGAAGATTTTGGTAGCGGGGGCCTCACAGATACGCAGTATTTT. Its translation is CSVEDFGSGGLTDTQYF.

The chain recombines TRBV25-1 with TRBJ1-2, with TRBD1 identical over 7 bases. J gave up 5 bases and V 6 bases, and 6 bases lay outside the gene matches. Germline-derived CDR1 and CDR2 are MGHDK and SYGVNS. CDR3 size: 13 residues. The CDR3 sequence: CASRRQGDYGYTF. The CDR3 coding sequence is TGTGCCAGCAGAAGACAGGGTGATTATGGCTACACCTTC.

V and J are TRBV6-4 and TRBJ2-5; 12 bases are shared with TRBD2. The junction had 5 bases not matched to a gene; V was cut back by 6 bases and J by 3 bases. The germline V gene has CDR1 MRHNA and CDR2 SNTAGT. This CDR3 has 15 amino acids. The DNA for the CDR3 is TGTGCCAGCAGGCTTCGGACTAGCGGGGAAGAGACCCAGTACTTC. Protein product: CASRLRTSGEETQYF.

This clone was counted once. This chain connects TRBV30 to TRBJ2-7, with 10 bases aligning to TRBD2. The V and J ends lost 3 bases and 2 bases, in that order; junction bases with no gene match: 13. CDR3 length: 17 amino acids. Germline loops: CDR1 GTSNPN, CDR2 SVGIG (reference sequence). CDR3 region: CAWSQPGTSVLAYEQYF. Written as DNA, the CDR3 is TGTGCCTGGAGCCAACCCGGGACTAGCGTCCTCGCCTACGAGCAGTACTTC.

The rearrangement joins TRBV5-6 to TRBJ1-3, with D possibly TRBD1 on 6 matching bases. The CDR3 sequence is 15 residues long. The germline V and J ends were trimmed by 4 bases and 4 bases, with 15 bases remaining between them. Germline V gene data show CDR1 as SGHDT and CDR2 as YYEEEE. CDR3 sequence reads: CASSPWGTRGNTIYF. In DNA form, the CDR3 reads TGTGCCAGCAGCCCTTGGGGGACAAGGGGAAACACCATATATTTT.

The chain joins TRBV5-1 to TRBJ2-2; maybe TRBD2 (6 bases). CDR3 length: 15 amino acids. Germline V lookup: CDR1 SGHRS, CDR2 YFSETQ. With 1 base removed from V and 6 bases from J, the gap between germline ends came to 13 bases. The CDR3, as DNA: TGCGCCAGCAGCTTGCACGGGGGAAGGGCCGGGGAGCTGTTTTTT. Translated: CASSLHGGRAGELFF.

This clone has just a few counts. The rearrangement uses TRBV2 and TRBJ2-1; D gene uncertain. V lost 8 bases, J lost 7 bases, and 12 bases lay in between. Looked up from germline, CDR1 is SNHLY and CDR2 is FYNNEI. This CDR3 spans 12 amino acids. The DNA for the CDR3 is TGTGCCAGCTCGCGGAACCGGAATGAGCAGTTCTTC. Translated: CASSRNRNEQFF. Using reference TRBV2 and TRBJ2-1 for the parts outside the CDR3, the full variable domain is EPEVTQTPSHQVTQMGQEVILRCVPISNHLYFYWYRQILGQKVEFLVSFYNNEISEKSEIFDDQFSVERPDGSNFTLKIRSTKLEDSAMYFCASSRNRNEQFFGPGTRLTVL.

CDR3 bases: TGTGCCAGCAGTTTATTCTATGGCTACACCTTC. Translating gives CASSLFYGYTF. This chain joins TRBV6-2 or TRBV6-3 and TRBJ1-2, with no clear D. The V gene's germline CDR1 is MNHEY and CDR2 SVGEGT. With 4 bases removed from V and 4 bases from J, the gap between germline ends came to 4 bases. The CDR3 totals 11 residues.

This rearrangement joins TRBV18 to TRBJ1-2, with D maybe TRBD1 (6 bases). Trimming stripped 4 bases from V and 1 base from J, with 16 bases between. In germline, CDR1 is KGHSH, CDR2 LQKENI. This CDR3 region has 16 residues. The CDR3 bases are TGTGCCAGCTCACGCCTCCGGACAGACCTTAACTATGGCTACACCTTC. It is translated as CASSRLRTDLNYGYTF.

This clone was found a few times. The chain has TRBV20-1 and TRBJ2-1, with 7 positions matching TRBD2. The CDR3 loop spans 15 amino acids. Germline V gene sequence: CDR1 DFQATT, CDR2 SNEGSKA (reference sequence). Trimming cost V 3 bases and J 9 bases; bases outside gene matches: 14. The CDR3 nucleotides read TGCAGTGCTAGTCTCCCGGGACTACCTTTTCCTGAGCAGTTCTTC. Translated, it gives CSASLPGLPFPEQFF.

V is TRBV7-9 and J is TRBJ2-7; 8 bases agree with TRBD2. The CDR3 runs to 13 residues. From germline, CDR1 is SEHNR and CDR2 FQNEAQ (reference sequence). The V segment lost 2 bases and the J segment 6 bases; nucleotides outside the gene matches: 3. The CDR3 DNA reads TGTGCCAGCAGCTTAAAGGCGGGGGGCGAGCAGTACTTC. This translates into CASSLKAGGEQYF.

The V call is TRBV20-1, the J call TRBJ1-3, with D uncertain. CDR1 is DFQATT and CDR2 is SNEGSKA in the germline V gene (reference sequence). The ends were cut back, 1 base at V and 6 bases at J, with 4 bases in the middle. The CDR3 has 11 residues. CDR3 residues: CSARGANTIYF. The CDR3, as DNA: TGCAGTGCTAGAGGGGCAAACACCATATATTTT.

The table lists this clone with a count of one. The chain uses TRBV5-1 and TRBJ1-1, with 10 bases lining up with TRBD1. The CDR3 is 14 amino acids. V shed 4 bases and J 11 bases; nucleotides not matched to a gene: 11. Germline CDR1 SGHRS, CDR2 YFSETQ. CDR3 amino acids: CASSLGTGAALAFF. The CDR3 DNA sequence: TGCGCCAGCAGCCTCGGGACAGGGGCCGCCCTGGCTTTCTTT.

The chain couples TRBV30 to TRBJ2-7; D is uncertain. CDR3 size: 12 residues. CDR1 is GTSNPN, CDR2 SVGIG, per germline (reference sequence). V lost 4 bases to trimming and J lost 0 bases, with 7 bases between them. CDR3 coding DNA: TGTGCCTGGACAGCGAGCTCCTACGAGCAGTACTTC. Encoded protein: CAWTASSYEQYF.

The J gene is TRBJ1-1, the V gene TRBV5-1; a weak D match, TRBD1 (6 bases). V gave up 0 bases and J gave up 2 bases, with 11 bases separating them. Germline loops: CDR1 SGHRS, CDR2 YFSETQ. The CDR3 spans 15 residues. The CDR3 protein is CASSLAGHENTEAFF. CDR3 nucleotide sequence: TGCGCCAGCAGCTTGGCGGGACACGAAAACACTGAAGCTTTCTTT.

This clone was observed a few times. CDR3 amino acids: CATTPRQGGAGYTF. The CDR3 DNA reads TGTGCCACTACACCCAGACAGGGCGGTGCCGGCTACACCTTC. The J gene is TRBJ1-2, the V gene TRBV19; 7 bases are shared with TRBD1. Per germline, CDR1 LNHDA and CDR2 SQIVND (reference sequence). CDR3 length equals 14 residues. Trimming cost V 10 bases and J 8 bases; bases outside gene matches: 16.

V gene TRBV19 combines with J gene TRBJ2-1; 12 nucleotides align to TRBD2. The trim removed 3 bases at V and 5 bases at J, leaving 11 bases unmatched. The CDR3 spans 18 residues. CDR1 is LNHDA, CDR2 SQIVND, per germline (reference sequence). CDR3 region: CASSIPSGGVRINNEQFF. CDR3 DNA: TGTGCCAGTAGTATTCCTAGCGGGGGGGTCAGGATCAACAATGAGCAGTTCTTC.

CDR3 nucleotides: TGTGCCAGCAGCTCAAGAGCCTACAATGAGCAGTTCTTC. Protein: CASSSRAYNEQFF. The chain carries TRBV7-2 and TRBJ2-1; D remains unclear. The CDR3 loop spans 13 amino acids. V dropped 4 bases and J dropped 2 bases, with 6 bases sitting between them. Per germline, CDR1 SGHTA and CDR2 FQGNSA.

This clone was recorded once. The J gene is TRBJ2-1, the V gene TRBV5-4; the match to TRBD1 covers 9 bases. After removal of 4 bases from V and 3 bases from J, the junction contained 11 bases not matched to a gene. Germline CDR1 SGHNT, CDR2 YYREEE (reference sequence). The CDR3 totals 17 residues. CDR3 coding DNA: TGTGCCAGCAGCCACAAAATTACGGGACAGGGCTACAATGAGCAGTTCTTC. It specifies CASSHKITGQGYNEQFF.

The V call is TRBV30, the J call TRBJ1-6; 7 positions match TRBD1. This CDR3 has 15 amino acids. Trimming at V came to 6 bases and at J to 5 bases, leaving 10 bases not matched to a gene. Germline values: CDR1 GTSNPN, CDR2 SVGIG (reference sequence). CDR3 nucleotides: TGTGCCTGCGGGTTGGCAGGGGGTAATAATTCACCCCTCCACTTT. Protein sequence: CACGLAGGNNSPLHF.

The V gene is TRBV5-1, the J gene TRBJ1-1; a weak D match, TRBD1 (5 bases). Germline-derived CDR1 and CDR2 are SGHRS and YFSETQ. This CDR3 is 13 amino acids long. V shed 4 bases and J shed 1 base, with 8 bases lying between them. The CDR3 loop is CASSRQQNTEAFF. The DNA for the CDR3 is TGCGCCAGCAGCAGACAGCAGAACACTGAAGCTTTCTTT.

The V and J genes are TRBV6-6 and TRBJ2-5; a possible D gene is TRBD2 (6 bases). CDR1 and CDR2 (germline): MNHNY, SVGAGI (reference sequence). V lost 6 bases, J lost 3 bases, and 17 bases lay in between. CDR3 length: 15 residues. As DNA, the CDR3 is TGTGCCAGCAGCCCTACGCTAGCGAACAAAGAGACCCAGTACTTC. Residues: CASSPTLANKETQYF.

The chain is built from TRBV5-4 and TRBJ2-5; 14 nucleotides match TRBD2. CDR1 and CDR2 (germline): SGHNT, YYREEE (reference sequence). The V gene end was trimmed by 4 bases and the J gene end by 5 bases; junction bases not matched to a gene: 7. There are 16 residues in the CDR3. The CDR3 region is CASSPTSGGDKETQYF. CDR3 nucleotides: TGTGCCAGCAGCCCGACTAGCGGGGGGGATAAGGAGACCCAGTACTTC.

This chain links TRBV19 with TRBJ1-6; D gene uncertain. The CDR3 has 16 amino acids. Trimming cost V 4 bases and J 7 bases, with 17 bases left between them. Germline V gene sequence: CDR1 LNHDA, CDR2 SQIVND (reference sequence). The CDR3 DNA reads TGTGCCAGTAGTACCGCAGCGGGAGAAAGGAATTCACCCCTCCACTTT. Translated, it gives CASSTAAGERNSPLHF.

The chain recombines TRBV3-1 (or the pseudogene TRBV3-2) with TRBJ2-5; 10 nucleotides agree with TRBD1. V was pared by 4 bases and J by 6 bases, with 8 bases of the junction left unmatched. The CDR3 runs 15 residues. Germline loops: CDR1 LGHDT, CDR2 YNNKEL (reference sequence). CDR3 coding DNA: TGTGCCAGCAGCCTATCGACAGGGGGCCGCCAGACCCAGTACTTC. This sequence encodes CASSLSTGGRQTQYF.

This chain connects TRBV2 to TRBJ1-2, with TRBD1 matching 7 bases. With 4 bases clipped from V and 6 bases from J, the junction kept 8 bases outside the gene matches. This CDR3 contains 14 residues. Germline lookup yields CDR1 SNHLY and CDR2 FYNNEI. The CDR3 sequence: CASSGQGLNDGYTF. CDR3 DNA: TGTGCCAGCAGTGGACAGGGCTTAAACGATGGCTACACCTTC. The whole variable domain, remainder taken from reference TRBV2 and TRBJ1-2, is EPEVTQTPSHQVTQMGQEVILRCVPISNHLYFYWYRQILGQKVEFLVSFYNNEISEKSEIFDDQFSVERPDGSNFTLKIRSTKLEDSAMYFCASSGQGLNDGYTFGSGTRLTVV.

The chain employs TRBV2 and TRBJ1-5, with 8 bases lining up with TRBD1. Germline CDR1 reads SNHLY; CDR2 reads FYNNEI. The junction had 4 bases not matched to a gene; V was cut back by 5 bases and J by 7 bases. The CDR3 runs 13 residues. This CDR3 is CASSTDRGQPQHF. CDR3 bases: TGTGCCAGCAGTACCGACAGGGGACAGCCCCAGCATTTT.